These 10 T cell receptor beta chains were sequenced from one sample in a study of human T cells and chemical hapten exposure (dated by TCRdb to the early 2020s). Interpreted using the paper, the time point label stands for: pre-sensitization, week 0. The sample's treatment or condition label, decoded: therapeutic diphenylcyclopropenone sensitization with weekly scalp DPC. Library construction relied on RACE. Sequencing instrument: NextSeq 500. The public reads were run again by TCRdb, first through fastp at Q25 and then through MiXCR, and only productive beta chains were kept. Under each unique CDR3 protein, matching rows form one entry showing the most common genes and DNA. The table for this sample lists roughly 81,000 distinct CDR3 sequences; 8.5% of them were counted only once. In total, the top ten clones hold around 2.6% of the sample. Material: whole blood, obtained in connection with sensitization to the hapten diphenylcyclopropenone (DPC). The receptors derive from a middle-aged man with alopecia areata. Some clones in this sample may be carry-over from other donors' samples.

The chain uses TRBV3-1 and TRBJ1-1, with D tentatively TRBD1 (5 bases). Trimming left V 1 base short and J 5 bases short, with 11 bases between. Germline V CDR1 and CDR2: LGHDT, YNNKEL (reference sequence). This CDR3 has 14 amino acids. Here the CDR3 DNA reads TGTGCCAGCAGCCAAGGGGGGAGCCGTACTGAAGCTTTCTTT. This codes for CASSQGGSRTEAFF.

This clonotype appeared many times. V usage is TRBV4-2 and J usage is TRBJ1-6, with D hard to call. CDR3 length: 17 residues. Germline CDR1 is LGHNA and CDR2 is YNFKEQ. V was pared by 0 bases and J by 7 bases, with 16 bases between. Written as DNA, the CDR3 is TGTGCCAGCAGCCAAGAAGGTCCAGGAGGCATGAATTCACCCCTCCACTTT. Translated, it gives CASSQEGPGGMNSPLHF.

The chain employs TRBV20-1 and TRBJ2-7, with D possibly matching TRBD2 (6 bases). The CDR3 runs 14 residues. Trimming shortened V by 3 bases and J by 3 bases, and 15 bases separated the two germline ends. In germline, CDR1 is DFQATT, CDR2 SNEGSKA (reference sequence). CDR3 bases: TGCAGTGCTAGGACTAGTTTGGGGATCTACGAGCAGTACTTC. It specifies CSARTSLGIYEQYF.

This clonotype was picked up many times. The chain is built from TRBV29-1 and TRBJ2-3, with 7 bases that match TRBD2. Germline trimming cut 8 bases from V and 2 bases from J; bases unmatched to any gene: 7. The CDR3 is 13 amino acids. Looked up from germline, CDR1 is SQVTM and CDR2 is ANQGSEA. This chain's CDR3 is CSTTSAPTDTQYF. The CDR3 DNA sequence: TGCAGCACTACTAGCGCACCCACAGATACGCAGTATTTT.

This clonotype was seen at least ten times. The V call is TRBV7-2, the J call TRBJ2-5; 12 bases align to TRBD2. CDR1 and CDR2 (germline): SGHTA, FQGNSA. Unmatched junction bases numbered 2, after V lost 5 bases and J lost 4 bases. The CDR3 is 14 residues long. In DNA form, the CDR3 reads TGTGCCAGCAGCCGACTAGCGGGAGTAGAGACCCAGTACTTC. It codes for CASSRLAGVETQYF.

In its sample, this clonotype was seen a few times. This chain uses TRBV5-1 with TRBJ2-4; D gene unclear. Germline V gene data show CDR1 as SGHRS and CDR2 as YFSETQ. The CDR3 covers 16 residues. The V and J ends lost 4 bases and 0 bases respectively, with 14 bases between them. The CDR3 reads CASSPTPDLAKNIQYF. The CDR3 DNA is TGCGCCAGCAGCCCTACACCCGATCTAGCCAAAAACATTCAGTACTTC.

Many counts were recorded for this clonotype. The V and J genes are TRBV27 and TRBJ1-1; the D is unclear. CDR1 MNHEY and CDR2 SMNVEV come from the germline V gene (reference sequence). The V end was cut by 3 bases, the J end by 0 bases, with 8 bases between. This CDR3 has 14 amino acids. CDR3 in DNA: TGTGCCAGCAGTTTTCACAGCCTGAACACTGAAGCTTTCTTT. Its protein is CASSFHSLNTEAFF.

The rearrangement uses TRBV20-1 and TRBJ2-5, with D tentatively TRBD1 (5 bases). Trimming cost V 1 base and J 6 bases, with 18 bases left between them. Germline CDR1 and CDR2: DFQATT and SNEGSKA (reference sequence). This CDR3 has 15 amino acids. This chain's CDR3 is CSARVPSQGRKTQYF. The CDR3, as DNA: TGCAGTGCTAGAGTCCCAAGTCAGGGCCGGAAGACCCAGTACTTC.

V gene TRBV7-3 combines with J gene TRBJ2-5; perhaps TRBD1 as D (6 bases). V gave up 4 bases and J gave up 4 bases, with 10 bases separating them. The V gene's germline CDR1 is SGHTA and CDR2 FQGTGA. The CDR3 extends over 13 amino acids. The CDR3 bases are TGTGCCAGCAGCTCACAGGGCAGAGAGACCCAGTACTTC. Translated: CASSSQGRETQYF.

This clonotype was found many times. The CDR3 spells CASSSRTGDAYEQYV. The CDR3 DNA follows: TGTGCCAGCAGTTCCCGGACAGGGGACGCCTACGAGCAGTACGTC. The genes are TRBV6-2 or TRBV6-3 and TRBJ2-7, with 9 bases lining up with TRBD1. Germline-derived CDR1 and CDR2 are MNHEY and SVGEGT. V lost 4 bases, J lost 2 bases, and 6 bases stayed unmatched. This CDR3 comprises 15 residues.